This T cell receptor (beta chain) stems from a study of T cell changes during pregnancy in multiple sclerosis. The V and J ends lost 1 base and 6 bases respectively, with 10 bases between them. The length of the CDR3 is 13 residues. Germline V gene sequence: CDR1 MDHEN, CDR2 SYDVKM. Assay: immunoSEQ multiplex PCR; the TCRdb copy retains only in-frame clones and omits some. The table lists about 41,000 clones, roughly 90% of them singletons. This material consisted of CD8+ T cells from peripheral blood mononuclear cells, taken in the third trimester of pregnancy. The chain combines TRBV28 with TRBJ2-7; D is undetermined. This clonotype was sampled from a female donor with multiple sclerosis, enrolled in a pregnancy study. The CDR3 loop reads CASSLLPGSEQYF. The CDR3, as DNA: TGTGCCAGCAGTTTATTACCTGGTAGCGAGCAGTACTTC. The full variable domain, completed using reference TRBV28 and TRBJ2-7, is DVKVTQSSRYLVKRTGEKVFLECVQDMDHENMFWYRQDPGLGLRLIYFSYDVKMKEKGDIPEGYSVSREKKERFSLILESASTNQTSMYLCASSLLPGSEQYFGPGTRLTVT.